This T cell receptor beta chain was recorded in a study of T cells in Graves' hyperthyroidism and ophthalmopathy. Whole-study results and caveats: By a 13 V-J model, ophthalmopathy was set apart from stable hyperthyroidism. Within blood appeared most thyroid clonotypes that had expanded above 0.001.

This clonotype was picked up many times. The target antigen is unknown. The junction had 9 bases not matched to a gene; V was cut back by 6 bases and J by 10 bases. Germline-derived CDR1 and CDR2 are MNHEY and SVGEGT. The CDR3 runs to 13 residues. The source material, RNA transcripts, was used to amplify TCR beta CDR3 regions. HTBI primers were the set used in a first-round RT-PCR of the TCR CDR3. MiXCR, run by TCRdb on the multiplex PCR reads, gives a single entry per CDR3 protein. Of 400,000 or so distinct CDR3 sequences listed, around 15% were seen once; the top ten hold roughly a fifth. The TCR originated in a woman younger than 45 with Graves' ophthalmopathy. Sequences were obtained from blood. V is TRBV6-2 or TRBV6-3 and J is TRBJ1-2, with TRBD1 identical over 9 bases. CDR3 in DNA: TGTGCCAGCAGAGATCCGGGACAGGGCCCCTACACCTTC. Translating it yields CASRDPGQGPYTF.